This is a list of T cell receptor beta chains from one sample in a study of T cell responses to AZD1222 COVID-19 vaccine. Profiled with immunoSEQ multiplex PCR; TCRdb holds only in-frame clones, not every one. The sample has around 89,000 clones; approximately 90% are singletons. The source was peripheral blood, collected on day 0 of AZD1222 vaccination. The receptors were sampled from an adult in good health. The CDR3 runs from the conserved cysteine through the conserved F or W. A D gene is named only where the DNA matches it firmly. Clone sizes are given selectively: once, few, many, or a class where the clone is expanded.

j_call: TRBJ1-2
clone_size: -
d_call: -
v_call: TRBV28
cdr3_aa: CASSLEGYGYTF
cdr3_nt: TGTGCCAGCAGTTTAGAAGGATATGGCTACACCTTC

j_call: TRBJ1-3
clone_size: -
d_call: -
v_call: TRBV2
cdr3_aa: CATTPGLRGNTIYF
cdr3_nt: TGTGCCACAACGCCTGGGCTCCGTGGAAACACCATATATTTT

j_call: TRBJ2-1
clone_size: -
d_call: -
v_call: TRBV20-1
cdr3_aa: CSASEGREQFF
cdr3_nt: TGCAGTGCTAGTGAGGGTAGGGAGCAGTTCTTC

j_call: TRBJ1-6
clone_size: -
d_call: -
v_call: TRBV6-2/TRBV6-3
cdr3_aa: CASSYSTSGNYNSPLHF
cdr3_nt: TGTGCCAGCAGTTACTCGACGTCAGGGAACTATAATTCACCCCTCCACTTT

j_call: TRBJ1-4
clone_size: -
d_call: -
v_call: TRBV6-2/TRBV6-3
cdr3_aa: CASSETVNEKLFF
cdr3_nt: TGTGCCAGCAGTGAGACGGTTAATGAAAAACTGTTTTTT

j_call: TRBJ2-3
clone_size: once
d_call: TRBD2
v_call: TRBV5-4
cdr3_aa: CASSDGLAGGPRTDTQYF
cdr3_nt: TGTGCCAGCAGCGATGGACTAGCGGGGGGGCCTCGCACAGATACGCAGTATTTT

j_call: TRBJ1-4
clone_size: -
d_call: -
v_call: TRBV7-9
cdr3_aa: CASSLGWGLGEKLFF
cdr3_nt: TGTGCCAGCAGCTTAGGTTGGGGTCTGGGTGAAAAACTGTTTTTT

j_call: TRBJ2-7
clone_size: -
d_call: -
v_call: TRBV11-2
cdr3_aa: CASSKNREVSSYEQYF
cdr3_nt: TGTGCCAGCAGCAAGAACAGGGAGGTAAGCTCCTACGAGCAGTACTTC

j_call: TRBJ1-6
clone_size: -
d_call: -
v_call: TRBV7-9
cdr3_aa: CASSNRGASPLHF
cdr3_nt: TGTGCCAGCAGCAATCGCGGGGCTTCACCCCTCCACTTT

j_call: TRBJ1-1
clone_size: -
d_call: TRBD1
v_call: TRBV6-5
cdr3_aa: CASSYQWTGNTEAFF
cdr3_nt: TGTGCCAGCAGTTACCAATGGACAGGGAACACTGAAGCTTTCTTT

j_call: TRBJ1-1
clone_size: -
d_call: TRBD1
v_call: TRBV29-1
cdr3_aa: CSVDRGVNTEAFF
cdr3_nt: TGCAGCGTTGACAGGGGGGTGAACACTGAAGCTTTCTTT

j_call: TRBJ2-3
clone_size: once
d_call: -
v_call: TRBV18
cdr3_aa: CASSPPERPDTQYF
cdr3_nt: TGTGCCAGCTCACCACCAGAACGGCCAGATACGCAGTATTTT

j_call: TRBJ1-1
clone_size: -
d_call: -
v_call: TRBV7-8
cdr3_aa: CASSSPPRRGRGTEAFF
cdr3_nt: TGTGCCAGCAGCTCCCCCCCCAGGCGGGGGCGCGGCACTGAAGCTTTCTTT

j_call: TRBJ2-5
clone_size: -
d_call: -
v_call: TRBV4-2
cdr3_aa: CASSQGGAQETQYF
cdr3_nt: TGTGCCAGCAGCCAAGGAGGGGCCCAAGAGACCCAGTACTTC

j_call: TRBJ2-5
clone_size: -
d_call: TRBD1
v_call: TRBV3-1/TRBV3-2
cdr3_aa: CASRRTTGLVETQYF
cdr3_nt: TGTGCCAGCAGGAGGACGACAGGGCTAGTGGAGACCCAGTACTTC

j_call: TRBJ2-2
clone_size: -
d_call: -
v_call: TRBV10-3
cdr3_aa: CAISGGLDTGELFF
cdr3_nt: TGTGCCATCAGTGGAGGGTTGGACACCGGGGAGCTGTTTTTT

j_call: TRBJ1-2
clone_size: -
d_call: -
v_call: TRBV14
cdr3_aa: CASSQGVGRIGDNGYTF
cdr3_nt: TGTGCCAGCAGCCAAGGAGTTGGCAGGATCGGTGATAATGGCTACACCTTC

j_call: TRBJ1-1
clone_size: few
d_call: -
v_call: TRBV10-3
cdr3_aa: CAISETGRNTEAFF
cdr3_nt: TGTGCCATCAGTGAGACAGGGAGGAACACTGAAGCTTTCTTT

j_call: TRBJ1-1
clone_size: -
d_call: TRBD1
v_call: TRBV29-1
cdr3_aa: CSVPAVGYDREFVTGTEAFF
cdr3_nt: TGCAGCGTCCCAGCAGTCGGGTATGACAGGGAATTTGTAACGGGGACTGAAGCTTTCTTT

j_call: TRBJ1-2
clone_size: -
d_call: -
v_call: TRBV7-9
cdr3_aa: CASSSVGSVGYGYTF
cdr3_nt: TGTGCCAGCAGCTCCGTGGGATCAGTCGGATATGGCTACACCTTC

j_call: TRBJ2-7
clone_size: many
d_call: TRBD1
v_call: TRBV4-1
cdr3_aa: CASRPTGTGVYEQYF
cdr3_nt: TGCGCCAGCAGGCCCACCGGGACAGGCGTCTACGAGCAGTACTTC

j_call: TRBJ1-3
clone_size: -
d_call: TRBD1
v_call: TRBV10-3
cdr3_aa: CAISESRGQGAGNTIYF
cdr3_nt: TGTGCCATCAGTGAGTCGAGGGGACAGGGCGCTGGAAACACCATATATTTT

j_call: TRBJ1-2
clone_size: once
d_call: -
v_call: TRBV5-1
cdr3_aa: CASSTNSGEGYTF
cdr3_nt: TGCGCCAGCAGCACAAATTCCGGGGAAGGCTACACCTTC

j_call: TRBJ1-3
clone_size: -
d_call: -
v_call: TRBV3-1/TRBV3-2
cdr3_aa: CASSQKGQFSSGNTIYF
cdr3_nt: TGTGCCAGCAGCCAGAAAGGACAGTTCTCCTCTGGAAACACCATATATTTT

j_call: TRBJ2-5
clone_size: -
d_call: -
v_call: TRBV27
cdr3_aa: CASSWGGYQETQYF
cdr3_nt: TGTGCCAGCAGTTGGGGGGGCTACCAAGAGACCCAGTACTTC

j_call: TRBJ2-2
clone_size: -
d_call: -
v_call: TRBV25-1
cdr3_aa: CASSSFSNTGELFF
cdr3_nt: TGTGCCAGCAGTTCATTCAGCAACACCGGGGAGCTGTTTTTT

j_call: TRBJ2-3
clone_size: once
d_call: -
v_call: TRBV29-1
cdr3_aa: CSCLSGDTQYF
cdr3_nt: TGCAGCTGCCTTAGCGGAGATACGCAGTATTTT

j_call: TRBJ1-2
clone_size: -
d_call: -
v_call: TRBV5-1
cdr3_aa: CASKGDRFYGYTF
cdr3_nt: TGCGCCAGCAAAGGGGACCGTTTTTATGGCTACACCTTC

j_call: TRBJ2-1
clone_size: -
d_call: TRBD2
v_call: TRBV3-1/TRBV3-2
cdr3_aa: CASSRLAYEQFF
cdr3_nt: TGTGCCAGCAGCCGACTAGCATATGAGCAGTTCTTC

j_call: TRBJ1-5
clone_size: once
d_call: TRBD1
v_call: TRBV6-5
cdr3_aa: CASSNRGTGPQPQHF
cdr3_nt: TGTGCCAGCAGCAACCGGGGGACAGGGCCTCAGCCCCAGCATTTT

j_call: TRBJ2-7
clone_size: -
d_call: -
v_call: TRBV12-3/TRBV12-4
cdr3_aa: CASKGQGTYEQYF
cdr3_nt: TGTGCCAGCAAGGGTCAGGGAACCTACGAGCAGTACTTC

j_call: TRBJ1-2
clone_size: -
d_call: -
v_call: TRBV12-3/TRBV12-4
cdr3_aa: CASSSGTNYGYTF
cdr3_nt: TGTGCCAGCAGTTCTGGGACAAACTATGGCTACACCTTC

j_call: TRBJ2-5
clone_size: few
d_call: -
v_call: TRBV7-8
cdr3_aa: CASSPPWETQYF
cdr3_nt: TGTGCCAGCAGCCCCCCGTGGGAGACCCAGTACTTC

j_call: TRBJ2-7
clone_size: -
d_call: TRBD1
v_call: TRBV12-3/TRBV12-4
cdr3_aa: CASSEQGYEQYF
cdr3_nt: TGTGCCAGCAGTGAACAGGGGTACGAGCAGTACTTC

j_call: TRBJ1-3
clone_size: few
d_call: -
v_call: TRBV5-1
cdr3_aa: CASSLSPTAGNTIYF
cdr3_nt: TGCGCCAGCAGCTTGAGTCCGACCGCGGGGAACACCATATATTTT

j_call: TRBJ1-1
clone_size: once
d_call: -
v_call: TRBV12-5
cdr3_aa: CASGLPTGGWWTEAFF
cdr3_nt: TGTGCTAGTGGTTTGCCAACGGGGGGCTGGTGGACTGAAGCTTTCTTT

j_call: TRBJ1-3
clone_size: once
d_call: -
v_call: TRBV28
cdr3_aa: CASSTSSGAIGNTIYF
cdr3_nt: TGTGCCAGCAGTACCTCATCAGGGGCTATTGGAAACACCATATATTTT

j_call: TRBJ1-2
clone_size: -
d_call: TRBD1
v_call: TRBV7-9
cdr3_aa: CASSLAGQGFYGYTF
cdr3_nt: TGTGCCAGCAGCTTAGCCGGACAGGGCTTCTATGGCTACACCTTC

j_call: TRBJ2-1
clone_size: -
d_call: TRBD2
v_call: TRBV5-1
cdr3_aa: CATRTSGGSINEQFF
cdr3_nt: TGCGCCACCCGGACTAGCGGGGGGTCGATCAATGAGCAGTTCTTC